This T cell receptor (beta chain) originates from a study of naive and memory T cell subsets. General study findings and limits: Possibly reflecting memory cells re-expressing CD45RA, a few larger clonotypes occurred in naive repertoires, especially CD8.

Both TRBC1 and TRBC2 were covered by a beta constant-region primer of two equimolar oligonucleotides. Ligated cDNA was amplified by four rounds of PCR with nested alpha and beta constant-region primers and SP2. MiXCR, run by TCRdb on the UMI-ligation and nested PCR reads, gives a single entry per CDR3 protein. Of roughly 99,000 distinct CDR3 sequences listed, 10% to 12% are singletons. Turning to this clonotype: Its antigen is undetermined.

The CDR3 contains 13 residues. V was clipped by 6 bases and J by 4 bases, with 12 bases between them. The sequence derives from a human donor in good health. The sample was naive CD4+ T cells from blood. The genes are TRBV12-3 or TRBV12-4 and TRBJ1-1, with a weak D call TRBD1 (6 bases). This CDR3 is CASRNRAATEAFF. The CDR3 bases are TGTGCCAGCAGAAACAGGGCTGCCACTGAAGCTTTCTTT.